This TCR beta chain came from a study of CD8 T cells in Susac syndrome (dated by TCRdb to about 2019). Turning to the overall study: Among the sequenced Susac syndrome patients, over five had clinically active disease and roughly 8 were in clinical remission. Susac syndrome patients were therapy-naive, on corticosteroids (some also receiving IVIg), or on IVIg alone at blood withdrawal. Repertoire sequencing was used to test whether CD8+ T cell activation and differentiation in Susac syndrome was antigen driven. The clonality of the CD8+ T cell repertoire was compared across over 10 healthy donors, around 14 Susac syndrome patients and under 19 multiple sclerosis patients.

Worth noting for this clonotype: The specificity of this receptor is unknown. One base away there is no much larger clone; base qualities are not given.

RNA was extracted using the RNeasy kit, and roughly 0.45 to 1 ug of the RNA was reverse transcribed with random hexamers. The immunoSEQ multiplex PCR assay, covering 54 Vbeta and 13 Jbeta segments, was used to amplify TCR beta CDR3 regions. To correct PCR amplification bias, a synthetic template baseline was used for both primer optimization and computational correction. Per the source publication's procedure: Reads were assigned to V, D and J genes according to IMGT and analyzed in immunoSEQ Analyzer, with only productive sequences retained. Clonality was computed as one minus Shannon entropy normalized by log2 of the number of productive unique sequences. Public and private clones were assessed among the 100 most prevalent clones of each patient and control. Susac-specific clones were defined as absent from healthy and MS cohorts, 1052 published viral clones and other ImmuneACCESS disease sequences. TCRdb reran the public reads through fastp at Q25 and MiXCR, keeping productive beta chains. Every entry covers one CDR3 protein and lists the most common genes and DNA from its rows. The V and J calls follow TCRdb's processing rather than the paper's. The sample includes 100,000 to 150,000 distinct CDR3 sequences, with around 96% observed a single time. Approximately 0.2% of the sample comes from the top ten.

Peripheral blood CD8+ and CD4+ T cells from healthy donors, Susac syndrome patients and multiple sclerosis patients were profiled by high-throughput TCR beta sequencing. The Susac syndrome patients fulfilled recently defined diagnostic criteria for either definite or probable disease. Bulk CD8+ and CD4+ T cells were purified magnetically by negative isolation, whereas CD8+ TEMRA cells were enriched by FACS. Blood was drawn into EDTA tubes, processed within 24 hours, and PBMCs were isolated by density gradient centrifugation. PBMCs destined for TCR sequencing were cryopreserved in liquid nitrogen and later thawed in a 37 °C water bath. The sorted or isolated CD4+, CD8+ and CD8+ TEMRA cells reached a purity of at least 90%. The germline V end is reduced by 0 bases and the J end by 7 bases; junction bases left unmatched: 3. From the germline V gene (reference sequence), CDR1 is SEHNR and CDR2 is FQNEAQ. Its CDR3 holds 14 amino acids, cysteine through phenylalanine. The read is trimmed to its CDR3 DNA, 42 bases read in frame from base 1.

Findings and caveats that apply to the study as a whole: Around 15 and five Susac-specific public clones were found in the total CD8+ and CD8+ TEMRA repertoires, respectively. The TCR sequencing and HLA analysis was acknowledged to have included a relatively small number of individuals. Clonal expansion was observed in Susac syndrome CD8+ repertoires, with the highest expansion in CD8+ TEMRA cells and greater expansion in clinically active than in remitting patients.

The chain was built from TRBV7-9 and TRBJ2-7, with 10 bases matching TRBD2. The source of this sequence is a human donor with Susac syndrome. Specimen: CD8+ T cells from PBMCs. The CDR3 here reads CASSLALGLAEQYF. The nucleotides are TGTGCCAGCAGCTTAGCTCTGGGACTAGCGGAGCAGTACTTC.